The T cell receptor (beta chain) described here comes from a study of post-analysis software for immune sequencing data. Study context: The disease courses covered relapsing-remitting, secondary progressive and progressive-relapsing multiple sclerosis.

Tagging with unique molecular identifiers was a feature of the TCR beta cDNA libraries. TCRdb re-derived calls from the PCR reads in MiXCR, one entry per CDR3 protein. The data contain hundreds of thousands of distinct CDR3 sequences, roughly three fifths of them seen just once; the ten biggest clones take up about 10%. V shed 0 bases and J shed 7 bases, with 12 bases lying between them. The CDR3 consists of 13 residues. CDR1 is DFQATT, CDR2 SNEGSKA, per germline (reference sequence). General study points: Samples from one preparation batch, clustered by F measure, grouped strongly together. When patients were compared with controls, about 5 TRBV segments were more frequent, TRBV5-6, TRBV5-1 and TRBV20-1 among them.

A word on this clonotype: The antigen remains undetermined.

V and J are TRBV20-1 and TRBJ1-2, with D hard to call. This sequence originates from a girl aged 2-15 years with multiple sclerosis. Material for sequencing was blood. In nucleotides, the CDR3 is TGCAGTGCTAGAGATGGCACAGCACTTGGCTACACCTTC. Amino acid sequence: CSARDGTALGYTF.